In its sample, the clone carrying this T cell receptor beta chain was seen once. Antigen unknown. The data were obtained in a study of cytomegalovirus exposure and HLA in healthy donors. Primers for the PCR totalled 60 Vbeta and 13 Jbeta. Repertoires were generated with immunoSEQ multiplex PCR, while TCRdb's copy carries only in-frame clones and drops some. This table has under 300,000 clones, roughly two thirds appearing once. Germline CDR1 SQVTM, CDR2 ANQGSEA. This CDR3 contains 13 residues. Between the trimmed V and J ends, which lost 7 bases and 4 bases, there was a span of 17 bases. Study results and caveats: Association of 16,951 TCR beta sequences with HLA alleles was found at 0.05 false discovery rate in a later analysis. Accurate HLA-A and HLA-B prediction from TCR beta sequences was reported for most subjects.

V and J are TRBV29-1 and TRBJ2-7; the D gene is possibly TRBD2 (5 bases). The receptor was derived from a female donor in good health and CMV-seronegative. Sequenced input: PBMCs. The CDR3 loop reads CSARRSGQYEQYF. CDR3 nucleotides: TGCAGCGCCAGACGAAGCGGCCAGTACGAGCAGTACTTC.